This TCR beta chain was identified during a study of blood T cell repertoires in COVID-19. As for the study in general: There were acute and convalescent COVID-19 samples, and they came from the United States, Italy and Spain.

Germline CDR1 and CDR2: SEHNR and FQNEAQ (reference sequence). Trimming took off 8 bases at V and 7 bases at J, with 17 bases between the two ends. The CDR3 contains 14 residues. Some clones are missing from TCRdb's copy, which holds only in-frame ones; the method was immunoSEQ multiplex PCR. The sample contains approximately 200,000 clones, roughly 79% of which appear only once. The sample taken for sequencing was peripheral blood. The V call is TRBV7-9, the J call TRBJ1-4, with D possibly being TRBD1 (6 bases). This receptor was obtained from a human donor with acute or convalescent COVID-19. The donor label of this sample is uncertain. CDR3 amino acids: CASSLGQGSEKLFF. In DNA, the CDR3 is TGTGCCAGCTCCCTGGGGCAGGGGAGTGAAAAACTGTTTTTT.